The 27 T cell receptor beta chains in this list originate from one sample, sequenced in a study of shared clonotypes between healthy human individuals. CD45RO-negative CD8 cells positively selected for CCR7 made up the naive population, which excluded terminally differentiated effector memory CD45RA+ cells. Repertoires were generated with immunoSEQ multiplex PCR, while TCRdb's copy carries only in-frame clones and drops some. The sample has under 2,000,000 clones, about 94% seen once. Sequenced sample: naive CD8+ T cells sorted from blood. These receptor sequences come from a man between 18 and 35 years old in good health.

This chain links TRBV19 with TRBJ2-7, with 7 bases that match TRBD2. This CDR3 is 15 amino acids long. The V and J ends lost 4 bases and 2 bases, in that order; junction bases with no gene match: 8. Germline V gives CDR1 LNHDA, CDR2 SQIVND (reference sequence). In DNA form, the CDR3 reads TGTGCCAGTAGTAGGACTCTGGGGACTACCTACGAGCAGTACTTC. Its protein is CASSRTLGTTYEQYF. The full variable domain, its missing parts supplied by reference TRBV19 and TRBJ2-7, is DGGITQSPKYLFRKEGQNVTLSCEQNLNHDAMYWYRQDPGQGLRLIYYSQIVNDFQKGDIAEGYSVSREKKESFPLTVTSAQKNPTAFYLCASSRTLGTTYEQYFGPGTRLTVT.

J is TRBJ1-4 and V is TRBV27; D gene uncertain. The CDR3 is made up of 14 amino acids. V lost 4 bases, J lost 0 bases, and 6 bases lay in between. Looked up from germline, CDR1 is MNHEY and CDR2 is SMNVEV (reference sequence). CDR3 region: CASSSSATNEKLFF. The CDR3 nucleotides read TGTGCCAGCAGTTCCAGTGCAACTAATGAAAAACTGTTTTTT.

On this clone itself: The same CDR3 is also encoded by other DNA sequences in this sample. This chain uses TRBV28 with TRBJ2-2; no reliable D call. V was trimmed by 5 bases and J by 8 bases, leaving 6 bases between them. The CDR3 sequence is 11 residues long. Germline CDR1 and CDR2: MDHEN and SYDVKM. The CDR3 reads CASSLLGELFF. As DNA, the CDR3 is TGTGCCAGCAGTCTACTGGGGGAGCTGTTTTTT.

This chain's CDR3 is CASSEWGRGDGYTF. CDR3 nucleotide sequence: TGTGCCAGCAGTGAATGGGGCAGGGGTGATGGCTACACCTTC. This chain links TRBV25-1 with TRBJ1-2, with D perhaps matching TRBD1 (6 bases). Trimming removed 1 base from V and 6 bases from J, with 12 bases in between. Germline V gives CDR1 MGHDK, CDR2 SYGVNS. The CDR3 is made up of 14 amino acids.

The chain uses TRBV7-9 and TRBJ1-3; no definite D call. Germline assignment: CDR1 SEHNR and CDR2 FQNEAQ (reference sequence). The CDR3 runs 16 residues. Trimming removed 1 base at V and 0 bases at J, with 10 bases between. The CDR3 loop reads CASSLGRPSSGNTIYF. The CDR3 nucleotides are TGTGCCAGCAGCTTAGGTCGCCCGAGCTCTGGAAACACCATATATTTT. Drawing the rest from reference TRBV7-9 and TRBJ1-3, the complete variable domain is DTGVSQNPRHKITKRGQNVTFRCDPISEHNRLYWYRQTLGQGPEFLTYFQNEAQLEKSRLLSDRFSAERPKGSFSTLEIQRTEQGDSAMYLCASSLGRPSSGNTIYFGEGSWLTVV.

This sequence joins TRBV9 and TRBJ2-7; maybe TRBD1 (5 bases). The CDR3 totals 14 residues. Germline-derived CDR1 and CDR2 are SGDLS and YYNGEE. V was shortened by 4 bases and J by 6 bases, with 17 bases between the two germline ends. The CDR3 DNA reads as TGTGCCAGCAGCCTCGACAGCTTTCCCGGCGAGCAGTACTTC. Its translation is CASSLDSFPGEQYF.

CDR3 residues: CASSIPVLDRYYGYTF. The CDR3 DNA reads as TGTGCCAGTAGTATCCCCGTTCTCGACAGATACTATGGCTACACCTTC. The gene calls are TRBV19 and TRBJ1-2, with D tentatively TRBD1 (5 bases). The CDR3 is 16 residues long. Trimming took 3 bases from V and 3 from J, leaving 17 bases between them. CDR1 and CDR2 from the germline V gene are LNHDA and SQIVND (reference sequence).

The chain recombines TRBV6-1 with TRBJ2-2, with D perhaps TRBD1 (6 bases). Germline loops: CDR1 MNHNS, CDR2 SASEGT. This CDR3 is 15 amino acids long. Trimming shortened V by 6 bases and J by 5 bases, and 16 bases separated the two germline ends. The CDR3 bases are TGTGCCAGCAGCGTCACCAGGGGAAGGACCGGGGAGCTGTTTTTT. Translating it yields CASSVTRGRTGELFF.

This chain joins TRBV6-1 and TRBJ2-3; TRBD2 agrees at 9 bases. J lost 7 bases, V lost 0 bases, and 2 bases had no gene match. This CDR3 is 14 amino acids long. Per the germline V gene, CDR1 is MNHNS and CDR2 is SASEGT. The CDR3 sequence: CASSEASGGNTQYF. The CDR3 DNA reads as TGTGCCAGCAGTGAAGCTAGCGGGGGAAATACGCAGTATTTT.

The chain couples TRBV9 to TRBJ2-2, with 8 bases identical to TRBD2. Germline-derived CDR1 and CDR2 are SGDLS and YYNGEE. Trimming took 4 bases from V and 4 from J; bases not matched to a gene: 12. CDR3 length: 17 residues. CDR3: CASSSRLLAGSTGELFF. The CDR3 bases are TGTGCCAGCAGCTCCCGACTTTTAGCGGGAAGCACCGGGGAGCTGTTTTTT.

This chain joins TRBV7-2 and TRBJ2-7; tentatively, D is TRBD1 (6 bases). This CDR3 is built from 13 residues. Germline values: CDR1 SGHTA, CDR2 FQGNSA. V lost 2 bases, J lost 3 bases, and 8 bases lay in between. CDR3 DNA: TGTGCCAGCAGCTTATCGACAGGCTACGAGCAGTACTTC. It translates to CASSLSTGYEQYF.

The chain carries TRBV29-1 and TRBJ1-1; a weak D match, TRBD1 (5 bases). Looked up from germline, CDR1 is SQVTM and CDR2 is ANQGSEA. The ends were cut back, 0 bases at V and 4 bases at J, with 12 bases in the middle. The CDR3 is 14 residues long. The CDR3, as DNA: TGCAGCGTTGAAGAAGAAGGGGTGGCCACTGAAGCTTTCTTT. Protein sequence: CSVEEEGVATEAFF.

V is TRBV10-1 and J is TRBJ2-7, with 9 positions matching TRBD2. CDR1 is WNHNN and CDR2 is SYGVQD in the germline V gene (reference sequence). Trimming removed 0 bases from V and 2 bases from J; junction bases left unmatched: 5. The CDR3 totals 16 residues. This chain's CDR3 is CASSESRTSAAYEQYF. In DNA, the CDR3 is TGCGCCAGCAGTGAGTCGCGGACTAGCGCAGCCTACGAGCAGTACTTC.

This chain joins TRBV7-9 and TRBJ2-7, with D possibly TRBD2 on 6 matching bases. The CDR3 runs 16 residues. V shed 4 bases and J shed 3 bases, with 19 bases lying between them. Germline CDR1 and CDR2: SEHNR and FQNEAQ (reference sequence). In DNA form, the CDR3 reads TGTGCCAGCAGCTCTCCGACCGGGACTCAGAACTACGAGCAGTACTTC. Translated: CASSSPTGTQNYEQYF. Variable domain in full (rest from reference TRBV7-9 and TRBJ2-7): DTGVSQNPRHKITKRGQNVTFRCDPISEHNRLYWYRQTLGQGPEFLTYFQNEAQLEKSRLLSDRFSAERPKGSFSTLEIQRTEQGDSAMYLCASSSPTGTQNYEQYFGPGTRLTVT.

The chain employs TRBV6-1 and TRBJ1-5; D is possibly TRBD1 (6 bases). CDR3 length: 14 residues. CDR1 is MNHNS, CDR2 SASEGT, per germline. V lost 10 bases to trimming and J lost 3 bases, with 16 bases between them. CDR3: CATNGGLSNQPQHF. The CDR3 DNA is TGTGCCACTAACGGGGGGCTCTCCAATCAGCCCCAGCATTTT.

The gene calls are TRBV27 and TRBJ2-5; 8 positions agree with TRBD1. V was clipped by 2 bases and J by 0 bases; unmatched bases: 2. Germline loops: CDR1 MNHEY, CDR2 SMNVEV (reference sequence). The CDR3 is 15 amino acids. The CDR3: CASSLQTGDQETQYF. As DNA, the CDR3 is TGTGCCAGCAGTTTACAGACAGGGGACCAAGAGACCCAGTACTTC.

The chain combines TRBV9 with TRBJ2-5; 8 bases are shared with TRBD1. The trim removed 3 bases at V and 2 bases at J, leaving 6 bases unmatched. This CDR3 has 15 residues. The germline gives CDR1 SGDLS, CDR2 YYNGEE. CDR3 in DNA: TGTGCCAGCAGCGCGGGACAGGCCCATCAAGAGACCCAGTACTTC. This gives the protein CASSAGQAHQETQYF.

Comments on this clone: This CDR3 is also generated by other DNA sequences in the sample. J is TRBJ1-1 and V is TRBV28; the match to TRBD1 covers 7 bases. J lost 2 bases, V lost 8 bases, and 2 bases had no gene match. The CDR3 spans 12 residues. Germline CDR1 reads MDHEN; CDR2 reads SYDVKM. CDR3 loop: CASRDSNTEAFF. The CDR3 region has the DNA TGTGCCAGCCGGGACAGCAACACTGAAGCTTTCTTT.

The chain recombines TRBV7-9 with TRBJ2-5, with D hard to call. The V end lost 5 bases, the J end lost 4 bases, and 23 bases lay between the germline ends. Germline values: CDR1 SEHNR, CDR2 FQNEAQ (reference sequence). The CDR3 runs to 17 residues. For the CDR3, the DNA is TGTGCCAGCAGCCACCCCCCTACAGTGTCTCCGGGAGAGACCCAGTACTTC. Its translation is CASSHPPTVSPGETQYF.

The V and J genes are TRBV5-1 and TRBJ2-1; D might be TRBD1 or TRBD2, each matching 5 bases. The CDR3 totals 13 residues. Germline V gene lookup returns CDR1 SGHRS and CDR2 YFSETQ. V dropped 4 bases and J dropped 10 bases, with 15 bases sitting between them. The CDR3: CASSENGAREQFF. In DNA form, the CDR3 reads TGCGCCAGCAGCGAAAACGGGGCCCGGGAGCAGTTCTTC.

For this clone: Additional DNA sequences in this sample encode the identical CDR3. This sequence joins TRBV18 and TRBJ2-7; 10 nucleotides align to TRBD1. CDR3 length: 14 residues. In germline, CDR1 is KGHSH, CDR2 LQKENI. V was pared by 3 bases and J by 2 bases, with 1 base of the junction left unmatched. CDR3 in DNA: TGTGCCAGCTCACCGGACAGGGGGACCTACGAGCAGTACTTC. Its protein is CASSPDRGTYEQYF. Filled out from reference TRBV18 and TRBJ2-7, the complete variable domain reads NAGVMQNPRHLVRRRGQEARLRCSPMKGHSHVYWYRQLPEEGLKFMVYLQKENIIDESGMPKERFSAEFPKEGPSILRIQQVVRGDSAAYFCASSPDRGTYEQYFGPGTRLTVT.

J is TRBJ1-1 and V is TRBV10-3; D not resolved. This CDR3 contains 17 residues. Trimming stripped 2 bases from V and 3 bases from J, with 19 bases between. Germline loops: CDR1 ENHRY, CDR2 SYGVKD. This CDR3 is CAISEPRPIDGHTEAFF. For the CDR3, the DNA is TGTGCCATCAGTGAGCCCCGACCAATTGACGGTCACACTGAAGCTTTCTTT.

This clone was seen a single time. The chain has TRBV7-2 and TRBJ2-5; 11 nucleotides align to TRBD2. The germline gives CDR1 SGHTA, CDR2 FQGNSA. Trimming at V came to 5 bases and at J to 0 bases, leaving 5 bases not matched to a gene. CDR3 size: 16 residues. The CDR3, as DNA: TGTGCCAGCAGCCCGGGACTAGCGGTGTACCAAGAGACCCAGTACTTC. Its protein is CASSPGLAVYQETQYF.

V gene TRBV6-6 combines with J gene TRBJ2-7; 8 bases fit TRBD1. V lost 5 bases and J lost 3; bases outside the gene matches: 6. The CDR3 is made up of 14 amino acids. Looked up from germline, CDR1 is MNHNY and CDR2 is SVGAGI (reference sequence). CDR3 loop: CASSVGQGGYEQYF. The CDR3 DNA sequence: TGTGCCAGCAGTGTTGGACAGGGTGGCTACGAGCAGTACTTC.

Turning to this clone: The same CDR3 can be traced to other DNA sequences in this sample. The chain carries TRBV27 and TRBJ2-7; no clear D. Germline V CDR1 and CDR2: MNHEY, SMNVEV (reference sequence). The V end was cut by 0 bases, the J end by 3 bases, with 6 bases between. This CDR3 has 13 amino acids. CDR3 sequence: CASSLSGFYEQYF. In DNA, the CDR3 is TGTGCCAGCAGTTTATCTGGTTTCTACGAGCAGTACTTC.

The J gene is TRBJ2-5, the V gene TRBV10-2; the match to TRBD1 covers 7 bases. The V segment lost 4 bases and the J segment 0 bases; nucleotides outside the gene matches: 5. From germline, CDR1 is WSHSY and CDR2 SAAADI. The CDR3 has 15 residues. The CDR3 sequence is CASSGSGQYQETQYF. The CDR3 DNA reads TGCGCCAGCAGTGGGTCGGGACAGTACCAAGAGACCCAGTACTTC.

The chain has TRBV5-1 and TRBJ1-2; D uncertain. This CDR3 has 14 residues. V lost 5 bases and J 6 bases, leaving 17 bases between the germline ends. Germline loops: CDR1 SGHRS, CDR2 YFSETQ. The CDR3 sequence is CASREPPTGDGYTF. The CDR3 coding sequence is TGCGCCAGCAGGGAGCCCCCAACTGGTGATGGCTACACCTTC. The full variable domain, rest sourced from reference TRBV5-1 and TRBJ1-2, is KAGVTQTPRYLIKTRGQQVTLSCSPISGHRSVSWYQQTPGQGLQFLFEYFSETQRNKGNFPGRFSGRQFSNSRSEMNVSTLELGDSALYLCASREPPTGDGYTFGSGTRLTVV.